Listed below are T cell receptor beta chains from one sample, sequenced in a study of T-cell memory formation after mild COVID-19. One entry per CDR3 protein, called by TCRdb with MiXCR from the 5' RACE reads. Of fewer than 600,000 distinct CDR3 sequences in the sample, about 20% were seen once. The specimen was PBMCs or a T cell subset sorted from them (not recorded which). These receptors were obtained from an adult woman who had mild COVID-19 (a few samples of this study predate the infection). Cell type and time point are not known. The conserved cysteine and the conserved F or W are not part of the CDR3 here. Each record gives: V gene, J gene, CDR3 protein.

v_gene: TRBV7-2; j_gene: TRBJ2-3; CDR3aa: ASSRVRGGQDTQY
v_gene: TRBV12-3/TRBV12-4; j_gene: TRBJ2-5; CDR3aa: ASSFARSAGQETQY
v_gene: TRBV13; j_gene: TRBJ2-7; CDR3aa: ASSGTPVRDEQY
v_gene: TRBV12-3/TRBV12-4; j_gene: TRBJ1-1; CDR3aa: ASSQGGGRSEAF
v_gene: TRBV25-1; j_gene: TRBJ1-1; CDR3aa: ASSDPRAGNTEAF
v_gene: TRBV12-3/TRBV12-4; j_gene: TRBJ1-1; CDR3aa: ASSLEGVEAF
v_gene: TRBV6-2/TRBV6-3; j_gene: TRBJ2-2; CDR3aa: ASSSGTFTPSRNTGELF
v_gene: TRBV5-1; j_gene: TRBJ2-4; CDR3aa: ASSSGWSRGAKNIQY
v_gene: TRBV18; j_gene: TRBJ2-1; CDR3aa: ASSPSRLPPI
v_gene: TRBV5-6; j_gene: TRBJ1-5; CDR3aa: ASSLTGKGNQPQH
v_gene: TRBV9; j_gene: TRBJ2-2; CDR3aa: ASSAEGQGTGELF
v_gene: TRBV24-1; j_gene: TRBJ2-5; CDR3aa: ATRTSQAGETQY
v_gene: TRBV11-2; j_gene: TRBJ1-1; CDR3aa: ASSRQEAF
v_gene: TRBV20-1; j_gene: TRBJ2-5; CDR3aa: SGTGAEETQY
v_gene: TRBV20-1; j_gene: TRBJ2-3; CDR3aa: SAPRGADTQY
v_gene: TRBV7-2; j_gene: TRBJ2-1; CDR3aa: ASSRRDYLTYNEQF
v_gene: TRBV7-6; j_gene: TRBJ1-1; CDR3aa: ASSPPYAEAF
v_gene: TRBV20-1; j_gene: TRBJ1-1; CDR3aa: SASTGISTEAF
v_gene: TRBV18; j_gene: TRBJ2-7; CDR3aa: ASSLGQGKLVHEQY
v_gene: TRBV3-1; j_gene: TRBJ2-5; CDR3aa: ASSPPGAETQY
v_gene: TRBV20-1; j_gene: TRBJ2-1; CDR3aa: SAAPGLADNEQF
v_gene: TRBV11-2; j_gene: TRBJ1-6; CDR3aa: ASSLVTRDSPLH
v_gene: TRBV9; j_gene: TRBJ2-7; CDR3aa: ASSPLGFDEQY
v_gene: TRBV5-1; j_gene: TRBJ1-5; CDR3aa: ASSLMTGGNQPQH
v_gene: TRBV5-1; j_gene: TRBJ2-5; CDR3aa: ASSPTGKETQY
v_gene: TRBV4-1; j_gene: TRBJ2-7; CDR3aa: ASSRTSGTYEQY
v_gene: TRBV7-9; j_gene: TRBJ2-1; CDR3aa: ASSLVVINEQF
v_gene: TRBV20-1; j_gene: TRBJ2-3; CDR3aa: SAVSTDTQY
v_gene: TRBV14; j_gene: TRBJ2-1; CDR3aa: ASSQDSRTAYYNEQF
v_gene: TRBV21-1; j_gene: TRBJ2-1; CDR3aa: ASSKDECSTGTGGNEQF
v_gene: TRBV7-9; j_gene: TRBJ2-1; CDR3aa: ASSTDRDNEQF
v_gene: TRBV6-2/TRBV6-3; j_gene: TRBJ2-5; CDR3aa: ASSLSRGAETQY
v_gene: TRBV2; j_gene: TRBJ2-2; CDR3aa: ASSAGPSTGELF
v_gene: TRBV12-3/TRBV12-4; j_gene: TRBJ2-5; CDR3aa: ASSFIAETQY
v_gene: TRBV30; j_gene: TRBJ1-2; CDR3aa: AWIRQGVLYGYT
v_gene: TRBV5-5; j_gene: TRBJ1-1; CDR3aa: ASSWEWPGNTEAF
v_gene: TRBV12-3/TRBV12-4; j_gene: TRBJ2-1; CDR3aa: ASTPPTSGRAVEQF
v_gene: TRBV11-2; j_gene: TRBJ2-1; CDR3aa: ASSSLKGGSYNEQF
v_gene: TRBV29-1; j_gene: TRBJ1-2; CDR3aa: SVEEADRGGYT
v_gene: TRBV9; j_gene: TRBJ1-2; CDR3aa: ASSEGDRNGYT
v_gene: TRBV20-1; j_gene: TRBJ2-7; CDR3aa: SALGQELSYEQY
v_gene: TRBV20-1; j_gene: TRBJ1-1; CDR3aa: SAFRTGQSNTEAF
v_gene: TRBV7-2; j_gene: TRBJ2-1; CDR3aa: ASSLDGFRVNEQF
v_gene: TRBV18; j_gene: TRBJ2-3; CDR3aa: ASSLTGSDTQY
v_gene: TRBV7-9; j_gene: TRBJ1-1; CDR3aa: ASSPRDGGDTEAF
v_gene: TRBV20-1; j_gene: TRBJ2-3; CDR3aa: SASGRVTDTQY
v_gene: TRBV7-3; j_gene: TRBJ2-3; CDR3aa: ASSATGRTDTQY